The next 7 T cell receptor beta chains were all read from a single sample in a study of blood T cell repertoires in COVID-19. The table came from immunoSEQ multiplex PCR; TCRdb's copy has only in-frame clones and leaves some out. The sample lists about 150,000 clones; 80% to 85% were seen once. Sequences were obtained from peripheral blood. The receptors here all came from a man between 65 and 85 years old with active or convalescent COVID-19.

The chain combines TRBV5-1 with TRBJ1-2, with 8 positions matching TRBD1. CDR1 and CDR2 (germline): SGHRS, YFSETQ. The junction had 6 bases not matched to a gene; V was cut back by 6 bases and J by 5 bases. This CDR3 is built from 13 residues. The CDR3 DNA reads as TGCGCCAGCACCCCGGGACAGGCTTATGGCTACACCTTC. Translating it yields CASTPGQAYGYTF.

This clone was observed a single time. V and J are TRBV20-1 and TRBJ2-1; 10 nucleotides agree with TRBD2. Germline loops: CDR1 DFQATT, CDR2 SNEGSKA (reference sequence). With 3 bases clipped from V and 5 bases from J, the junction kept 16 bases outside the gene matches. This CDR3 region has 18 residues. The CDR3 DNA reads TGCAGTGCTAGTGAACTAGCGGGAACCCAGGTTTGGGACAATGAGCAGTTCTTC. It is translated as CSASELAGTQVWDNEQFF.

The CDR3, as DNA: TGCAGCGTCCGAGGGGGGAGCGGGAGAGGACAAGAGACCCAGTACTTC. Protein sequence: CSVRGGSGRGQETQYF. This chain links TRBV29-1 with TRBJ2-5, with 8 bases identical to TRBD2. Germline lookup yields CDR1 SQVTM and CDR2 ANQGSEA. This CDR3 comprises 16 residues. J lost 2 bases, V lost 6 bases, and 14 bases had no gene match.

The genes are TRBV30 and TRBJ2-3; possible D gene TRBD2, 7 bases. Germline V CDR1 and CDR2: GTSNPN, SVGIG (reference sequence). Trimming left V 0 bases short and J 2 bases short, with 12 bases between. The CDR3 contains 15 residues. The chain's CDR3 is CAWSVRGALTDTQYF. The DNA for the CDR3 is TGTGCCTGGAGTGTACGGGGGGCCCTCACAGATACGCAGTATTTT. Filled out from reference TRBV30 and TRBJ2-3, the complete variable domain reads SQTIHQWPATLVQPVGSPLSLECTVEGTSNPNLYWYRQAAGRGLQLLFYSVGIGQISSEVPQNLSASRPQDRQFILSSKKLLLSDSGFYLCAWSVRGALTDTQYFGPGTRLTVL.

This clone was detected once. A read error may account for a junction end that differs from germline. The rearrangement joins TRBV29-1 to TRBJ2-7; 12 bases match TRBD2. The CDR3 is made up of 17 amino acids. Germline lookup yields CDR1 SQVTM and CDR2 ANQGSEA. The CDR3 DNA reads as TGCAGCGTTGTGACGAGCCTAGCGGGAGGGCCCTCCCACGAGCAGTACTTC. This codes for CSVVTSLAGGPSHEQYF.

V is TRBV7-3 and J is TRBJ2-2; TRBD2 matches 9 bases. This CDR3 spans 15 amino acids. Per the germline V gene, CDR1 is SGHTA and CDR2 is FQGTGA. With V trimmed by 5 bases and J by 5 bases, 6 bases remained unmatched. The CDR3 nucleotides read TGTGCCAGCAGCCCCGGGACTAGCAGGACCGGGGAGCTGTTTTTT. It yields the protein CASSPGTSRTGELFF.

In this sample, this clone turned up once. The chain employs TRBV7-2 and TRBJ1-2; D remains unclear. The ends were cut back, 4 bases at V and 5 bases at J, with 17 bases in the middle. The CDR3 extends over 15 amino acids. The germline CDR1 and CDR2 sequences are SGHTA and FQGNSA. The CDR3: CASSSGRTEIYGYTF. CDR3 in DNA: TGTGCCAGCAGCTCCGGGAGGACTGAAATATATGGCTACACCTTC.